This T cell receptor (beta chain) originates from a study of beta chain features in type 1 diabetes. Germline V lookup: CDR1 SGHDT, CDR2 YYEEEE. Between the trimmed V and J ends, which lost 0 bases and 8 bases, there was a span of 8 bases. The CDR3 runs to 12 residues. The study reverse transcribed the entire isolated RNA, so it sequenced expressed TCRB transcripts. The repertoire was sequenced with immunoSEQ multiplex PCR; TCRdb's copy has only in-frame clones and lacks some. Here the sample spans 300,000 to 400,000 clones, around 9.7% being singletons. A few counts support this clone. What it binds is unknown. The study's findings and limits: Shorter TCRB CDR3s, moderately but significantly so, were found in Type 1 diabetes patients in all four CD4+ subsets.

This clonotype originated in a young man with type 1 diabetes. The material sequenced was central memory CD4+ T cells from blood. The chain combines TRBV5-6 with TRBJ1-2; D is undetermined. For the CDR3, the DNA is TGTGCCAGCAGCTTGGGGCGGAAGGGCTACACCTTC. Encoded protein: CASSLGRKGYTF. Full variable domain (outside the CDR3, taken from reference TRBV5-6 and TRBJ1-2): DAGVTQSPTHLIKTRGQQVTLRCSPKSGHDTVSWYQQALGQGPQFIFQYYEEEERQRGNFPDRFSGHQFPNYSSELNVNALLLGDSALYLCASSLGRKGYTFGSGTRLTVV.